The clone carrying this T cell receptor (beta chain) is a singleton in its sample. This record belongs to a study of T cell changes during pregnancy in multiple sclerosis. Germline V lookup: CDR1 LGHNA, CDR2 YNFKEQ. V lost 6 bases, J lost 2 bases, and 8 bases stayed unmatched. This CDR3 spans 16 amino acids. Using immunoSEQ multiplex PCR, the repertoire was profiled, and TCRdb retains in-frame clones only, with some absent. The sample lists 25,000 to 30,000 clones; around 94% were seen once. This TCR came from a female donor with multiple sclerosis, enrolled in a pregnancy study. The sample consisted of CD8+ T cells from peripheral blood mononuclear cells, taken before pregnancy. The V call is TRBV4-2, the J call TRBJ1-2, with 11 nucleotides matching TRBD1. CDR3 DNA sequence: TGTGCCAGCAGTCCCGGACAGGGGGCGCAGAACTATGGCTACACCTTC. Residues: CASSPGQGAQNYGYTF.